The text below deals with one T cell receptor (beta chain). Its antigen remains undetermined. One base away there is no much larger clone; base qualities are not given. This sample is drawn from a study of beta chain features in type 1 diabetes (dated by TCRdb to 2017 to 2018). Turning to the overall study: Mean age, gender distribution, total cell number and subset yield did not differ between patients and healthy donors. In the study, recently diagnosed type 1 diabetes patients and matched healthy donors were compared on the TCRB repertoires of their sorted circulating CD4+ T cell subsets. A total of under 120,000,000 sorted cells were examined across all samples, and RNA yield correlated strongly with the number of cells per subset. Regulatory and stem cell-like memory subsets were isolated from only 8 patients and about eight healthy donors, whereas naive and central memory subsets came from all 28 donors.

A single peripheral blood draw of 90 to 150 mL on average was collected from each donor into heparinised tubes. A BD FACSAria II and a panel including CD45RO, CCR7, CD25, CD127, CD95 and CD27 were used to sort naive, central memory, regulatory and stem cell-like memory CD4+ T cells. Every sorted population had a purity above 95%. PBMCs were separated immediately by Lymphoprep density gradient centrifugation and were stained directly, without being cultured. So that batch effects would be minimized, each experiment stained and sorted samples in pairs, pairing one healthy donor with one patient. Paper-wide results and their limitations: In all four CD4+ subsets, TCRB CDR3 length was moderately but significantly shorter in type 1 diabetes patients. Because cDNA rather than genomic DNA was sequenced, highly expressing activated cells could have been over-represented, although no difference in activation and CD3 levels was found between groups. Naive, central memory and regulatory TCRB repertoires appeared to be more similar among patients than among healthy donors. Only small numbers of individuals were included in the HLA sub-analyses, which left unresolved whether HLA type had any influence on TCRB rearrangement. PCR might favor shorter templates, but patient and control samples were amplified and corrected together, so any skew would affect both groups equally. Patients with type 1 diabetes made fewer insertions and deleted more nucleotides at VDJ recombination sites, implying thymic rearrangement abnormalities.

The High Capacity cDNA Reverse Transcription Kit was used to reverse transcribe all of the isolated RNA, meaning that expressed TCRB transcripts were what got sequenced. Naive, central memory and regulatory T cell samples underwent deep immunoSEQ sequencing, averaging around 4 million total reads per sample. After sorted cells were lysed in RLT buffer, RNA was extracted with DNase-treated RNeasy Micro or Mini kits, with the choice depending on cell number. To prevent cross-contamination, each cell subset was processed individually, whereas patient and healthy donor samples were processed jointly. Using the immunoSEQ multiplex PCR, TCRB sequences were amplified from cDNA into 87-bp fragments spanning the CDR3 region. Sequencing of the amplicons was performed on the Illumina HiSeq platform. Per the authors' processing: PCR bias was computationally corrected using synthetic template baselines, reads within Hamming distance 2 were collapsed, and singletons that could not be merged were discarded. Reads were aligned against IMGT so that V, D and J genes, CDR3 length and insertions or deletions at six rearrangement sites could be assigned. Within each subset, clonotype counts were normalized to the number of sorted cells before true diversity and Gini coefficients were calculated with the tcR R package. The overlap coefficient, calculated on TCRB nucleotide sequences, was used to measure repertoire sharing. Out-of-frame TCRB sequences from naive cells were analyzed as a proxy for the pre-selection repertoire. In its TCRdb copy, this immuneACCESS table keeps in-frame sequences only and misses some clones. Where compared with another copy, unresolved V genes explain less than half of these, and the others have no known cause. D and trimming come from the DNA, and the V and J calls and clone size come from that table. In this sample the table shows 600,000 to 700,000 clones, 13% of which occur a single time. 0.02% to 0.025% of the sample goes to the ten largest clones.

The CDR3 measures 14 amino acids from cysteine to phenylalanine. Solely the CDR3 DNA is kept, with 42 bases framed from the first base. CDR1 and CDR2, looked up from the germline V gene, are SNHLY and FYNNEI. The V end loses 6 bases and the J end loses 5 bases, and a stretch of 11 bases separates them. In this chain, TRBV2 is recombined with TRBJ1-6; the D region possibly corresponds to TRBD1 (5 bases align). The TCR comes from a man between 18 and 35 years old with type 1 diabetes. The specimen was naive CD4+ T cells from blood. The cell subset or site label on this specimen signifies: true naive CD4+ T cells. The nucleotides are TGTGCCAGCAGACACGGGGCAGATAATTCACCCCTCCACTTT. Translation gives CASRHGADNSPLHF. Reference TRBV2 and TRBJ1-6 proteins supply the regions before and after the CDR3; the full variable domain is: EPEVTQTPSHQVTQMGQEVILRCVPISNHLYFYWYRQILGQKVEFLVSFYNNEISEKSEIFDDQFSVERPDGSNFTLKIRSTKLEDSAMYFCASRHGADNSPLHFGNGTRLTVT.